The clone carrying this T cell receptor (beta chain) was counted at least ten times. Its specificity is unknown. With 5 bases removed from V and 2 bases from J, the gap between germline ends came to 14 bases. The CDR3 spans 15 residues. The source of the sample is a study of T-cell reconstitution after alpha-beta-depleted transplantation in children. Regarding the study as a whole: Approximately two months post-transplant, alpha-beta T cells reportedly originated from several hundred expanded graft clones. Surviving recipient T cells and thymic progenitors accounted for the high day-60 TCRbeta diversity observed in some patients. Newly generated T cells supplied most T-cell counts and diversity one year post-transplant.

Preparation of the TCRbeta library was carried out with unique molecular identifiers. TCRdb fed the PCR reads into MiXCR, producing one record per CDR3 protein. The sample holds about 300,000 distinct CDR3 sequences, 10% seen once. The chain carries TRBV12-3 or TRBV12-4 and TRBJ2-3; a weak D match, TRBD1 (6 bases). The clonotype originates from a boy less than two years old with acute myeloid leukemia, due to receive a stem cell transplant. The sample here was PBMCs, taken before TCRalphabeta/CD19-depleted stem cell transplant. The CDR3 loop reads CASSTGWPSTDTQYF. CDR3 sequence (DNA): TGTGCCAGCAGTACAGGGTGGCCATCCACAGATACGCAGTATTTT.